A single sample is the source of the 10 T cell receptor beta chains below, sequenced in a study of early T cells in non-severe SARS-CoV-2 infection (dated by TCRdb to about 2021). The method behind the library was 5' RACE. Sequencing relied on a NextSeq 500. The public reads were reprocessed in TCRdb via fastp at Q25 and MiXCR, keeping in-frame beta chains. Every distinct CDR3 protein forms one entry, paired with its most common genes and DNA. The sample includes 15,000 to 20,000 distinct CDR3 sequences, with around 6.1% observed a single time. Around 6.8% of the sample belongs to the ten largest clones. Here the sequenced sample was whole blood, taken at baseline. Receptors were obtained from an adult who was a healthcare worker with PCR-confirmed SARS-CoV-2 infection or an uninfected control (not recorded which).

This clonotype qualifies as medium-sized. V usage is TRBV3-1 and J usage is TRBJ2-6; no clear D. Looked up from germline, CDR1 is LGHDT and CDR2 is YNNKEL (reference sequence). Trimming pared 2 bases from V and 2 bases from J, leaving 7 bases between. This CDR3 is 15 amino acids long. The CDR3 DNA is TGTGCCAGCAGCCAAACAGCGACTGGGGCCAACGTCCTGACTTTC. Its translation is CASSQTATGANVLTF. Filled out from reference TRBV3-1 and TRBJ2-6, the complete variable domain reads DTAVSQTPKYLVTQMGNDKSIKCEQNLGHDTMYWYKQDSKKFLKIMFSYNNKELIINETVPNRFSPKSPDKAHLNLHINSLELGDSAVYFCASSQTATGANVLTFGAGSRLTVL.

Many counts were recorded for this clonotype. CDR3 sequence reads: CASSQDFMGWIYEQYF. CDR3 nucleotides: TGTGCCAGCAGCCAAGATTTCATGGGCTGGATATACGAGCAGTACTTC. This rearrangement joins TRBV14 to TRBJ2-7; no definite D call. Germline CDR1 SGHDN, CDR2 FVKESK. This CDR3 spans 16 amino acids. V was shortened by 0 bases and J by 4 bases, with 16 bases between the two germline ends.

Ten or more counts support this clonotype. The rearrangement uses TRBV3-1 and TRBJ1-4; D perhaps matches TRBD1 (5 bases). Germline-derived CDR1 and CDR2 are LGHDT and YNNKEL (reference sequence). Trimming left V 3 bases short and J 8 bases short, with 19 bases between. This CDR3 has 16 amino acids. CDR3 in DNA: TGTGCCAGCAGCCACTATCTCGACCGTTCAGGGGAAAAACTGTTTTTT. It encodes CASSHYLDRSGEKLFF.

This clonotype was picked up many times. This chain joins TRBV20-1 and TRBJ1-2, with D maybe TRBD1 (5 bases). The CDR3 is made up of 14 amino acids. CDR1 is DFQATT and CDR2 is SNEGSKA in the germline V gene (reference sequence). The V and J ends lost 3 bases and 4 bases respectively, with 15 bases between them. The CDR3 coding sequence is TGCAGTGCTAGGAACGGGGCGAACGGCTATGGCTACACCTTC. It codes for CSARNGANGYGYTF.

Many counts were recorded for this clonotype. The rearrangement joins TRBV18 to TRBJ1-6; the D is unclear. The CDR3 has 18 amino acids. CDR1 and CDR2 (germline): KGHSH, LQKENI. V gave up 2 bases and J gave up 0 bases, with 14 bases separating them. The CDR3 DNA sequence: TGTGCCAGCTCACCAACCGGCAGTATGAGCTCCTATAATTCACCCCTCCACTTT. This translates into CASSPTGSMSSYNSPLHF. Based on the CDR3 plus reference TRBV18 and TRBJ1-6, the full variable domain is NAGVMQNPRHLVRRRGQEARLRCSPMKGHSHVYWYRQLPEEGLKFMVYLQKENIIDESGMPKERFSAEFPKEGPSILRIQQVVRGDSAAYFCASSPTGSMSSYNSPLHFGNGTRLTVT.

This clonotype occurred a few times. This chain joins TRBV25-1 and TRBJ1-4, with a weak D call TRBD1 (5 bases). V was clipped by 2 bases and J by 4 bases, with 14 bases between them. CDR1 and CDR2 (germline): MGHDK, SYGVNS. CDR3 length equals 16 residues. The CDR3 nucleotides are TGTGCCAGCAGTGAAATAGGTCGAGGGGATAATGAAAAACTGTTTTTT. Translating it yields CASSEIGRGDNEKLFF.

This clonotype was seen ten or more times. The rearrangement uses TRBV6-5 and TRBJ2-1, with 8 bases fitting TRBD2. This CDR3 comprises 15 residues. Trimming at V came to 4 bases and at J to 8 bases, leaving 10 bases not matched to a gene. The germline CDR1 and CDR2 sequences are MNHEY and SVGAGI. CDR3 sequence reads: CASSWLAGGTYEQFF. CDR3 nucleotide sequence: TGTGCCAGCAGTTGGCTGGCGGGGGGTACGTATGAGCAGTTCTTC.

This clonotype has ten or more counts. This chain links TRBV6-2 or TRBV6-3 with TRBJ2-1; TRBD1 is a possible D gene (5 bases). The germline gives CDR1 MNHEY, CDR2 SVGEGT. This CDR3 has 18 amino acids. Trimming shortened V by 6 bases and J by 0 bases, and 21 bases separated the two germline ends. DNA of the CDR3: TGTGCCAGCAGAGAGGTCCAGGGTAACCTAATCTCCTACAATGAGCAGTTCTTC. Amino acid sequence: CASREVQGNLISYNEQFF.

The sample holds many counts of this clonotype. J is TRBJ2-7 and V is TRBV29-1; TRBD1 aligns across 11 bases. With 5 bases clipped from V and 4 bases from J, the junction kept 4 bases outside the gene matches. The CDR3 consists of 13 residues. The germline gives CDR1 SQVTM, CDR2 ANQGSEA. CDR3 protein: CSVRTGGKYEQYF. CDR3 DNA: TGCAGCGTTCGGACAGGGGGCAAATACGAGCAGTACTTC.

This clonotype was recorded at least ten times. In DNA form, the CDR3 reads TGCAGTGCTAGAGGGACAGGGGAAATCGAAAAACTGTTTTTT. It yields the protein CSARGTGEIEKLFF. The V gene is TRBV20-1, the J gene TRBJ1-4, with 9 bases identical to TRBD1. Germline values: CDR1 DFQATT, CDR2 SNEGSKA (reference sequence). V was pared by 1 base and J by 8 bases, with 5 bases of the junction left unmatched. The CDR3 spans 14 residues.